This T cell receptor (beta chain) originates from a study of HIV-infected patients and healthy controls. This clonotype was seen at least ten times. Alpha and beta constant-region primers primed reverse transcription of approximately 460 ng RNA. Each of the alpha and beta chains got its own library through chain-specific third strand synthesis with indices. Using its own MiXCR run on the 5' RACE reads, TCRdb lists one record per CDR3 protein. This table has 13,000 to 15,000 distinct CDR3 sequences, about 9.8% appearing once. All unsorted peripheral T cells were captured because whole blood was used without fractionation. Material: blood. The clonotype comes from an adult in good health.

CDR3 protein: CASSLYAEDTDTQYF. The CDR3 coding sequence is TGTGCCAGCAGCTTATATGCGGAAGACACAGATACGCAGTATTTT. V usage is TRBV13 and J usage is TRBJ2-3; D not resolved. V was trimmed by 2 bases and J by 2 bases, leaving 11 bases between them. CDR3 length: 15 residues. The V gene's germline CDR1 is PRHDT and CDR2 FYEKMQ (reference sequence).